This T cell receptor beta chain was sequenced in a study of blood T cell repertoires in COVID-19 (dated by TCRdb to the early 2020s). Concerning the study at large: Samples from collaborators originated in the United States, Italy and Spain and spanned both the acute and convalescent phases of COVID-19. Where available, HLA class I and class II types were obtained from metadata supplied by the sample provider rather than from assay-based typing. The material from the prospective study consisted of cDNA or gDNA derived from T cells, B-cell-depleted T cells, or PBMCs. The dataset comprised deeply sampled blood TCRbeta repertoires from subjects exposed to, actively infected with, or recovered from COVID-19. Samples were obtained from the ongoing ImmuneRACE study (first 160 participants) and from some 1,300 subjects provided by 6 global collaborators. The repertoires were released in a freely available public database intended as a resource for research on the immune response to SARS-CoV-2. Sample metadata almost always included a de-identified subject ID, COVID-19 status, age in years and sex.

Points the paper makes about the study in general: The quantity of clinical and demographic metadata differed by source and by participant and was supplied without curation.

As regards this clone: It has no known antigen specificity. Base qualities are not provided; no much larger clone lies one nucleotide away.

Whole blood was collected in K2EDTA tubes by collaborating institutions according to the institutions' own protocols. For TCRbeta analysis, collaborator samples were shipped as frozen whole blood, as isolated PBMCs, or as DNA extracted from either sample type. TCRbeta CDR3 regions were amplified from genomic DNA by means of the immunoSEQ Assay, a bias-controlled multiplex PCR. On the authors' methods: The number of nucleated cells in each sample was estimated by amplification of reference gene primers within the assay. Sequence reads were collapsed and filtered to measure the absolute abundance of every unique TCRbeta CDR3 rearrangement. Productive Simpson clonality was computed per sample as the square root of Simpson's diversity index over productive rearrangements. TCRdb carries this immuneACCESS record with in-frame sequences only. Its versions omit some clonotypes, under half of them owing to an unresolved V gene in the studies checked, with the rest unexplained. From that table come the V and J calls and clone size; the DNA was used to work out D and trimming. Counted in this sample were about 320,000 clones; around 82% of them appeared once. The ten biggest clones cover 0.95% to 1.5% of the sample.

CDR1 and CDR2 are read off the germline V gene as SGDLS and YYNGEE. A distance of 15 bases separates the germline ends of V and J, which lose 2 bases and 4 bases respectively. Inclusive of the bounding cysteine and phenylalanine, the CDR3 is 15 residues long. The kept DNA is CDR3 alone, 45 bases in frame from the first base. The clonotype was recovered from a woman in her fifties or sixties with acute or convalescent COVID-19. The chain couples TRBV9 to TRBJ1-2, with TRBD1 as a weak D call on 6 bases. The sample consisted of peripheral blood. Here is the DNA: TGTGCCAGCAGCGTTAACCCTGGACAGTCCTATGGCTACACCTTC. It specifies CASSVNPGQSYGYTF. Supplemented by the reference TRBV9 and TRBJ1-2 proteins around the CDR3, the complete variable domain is DSGVTQTPKHLITATGQRVTLRCSPRSGDLSVYWYQQSLDQGLQFLIQYYNGEERAKGNILERFSAQQFPDLHSELNLSSLELGDSALYFCASSVNPGQSYGYTFGSGTRLTVV.